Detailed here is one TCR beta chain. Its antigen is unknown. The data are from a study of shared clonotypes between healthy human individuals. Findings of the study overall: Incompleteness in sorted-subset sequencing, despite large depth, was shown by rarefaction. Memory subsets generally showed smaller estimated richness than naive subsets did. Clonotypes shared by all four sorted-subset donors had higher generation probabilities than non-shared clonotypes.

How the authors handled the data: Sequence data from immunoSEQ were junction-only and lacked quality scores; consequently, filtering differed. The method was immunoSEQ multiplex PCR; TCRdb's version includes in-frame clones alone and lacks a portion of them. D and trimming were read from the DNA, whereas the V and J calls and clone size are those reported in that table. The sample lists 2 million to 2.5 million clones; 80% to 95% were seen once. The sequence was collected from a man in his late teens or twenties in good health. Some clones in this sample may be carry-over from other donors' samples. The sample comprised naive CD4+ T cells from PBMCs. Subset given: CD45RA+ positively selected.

The DNA of the CDR3 is TGTGCCAGCAGCGCTGGGATTCAGGGTGGTGAAAAACTGTTTTTT. This sequence encodes CASSAGIQGGEKLFF. The rearrangement uses TRBV7-3 and TRBJ1-4; the D gene is possibly TRBD1 (5 bases). The germline gives CDR1 SGHTA, CDR2 FQGTGA. The CDR3 sequence is 15 residues long. V lost 5 bases and J lost 7, with 17 bases in between. Using reference TRBV7-3 and TRBJ1-4 for the parts outside the CDR3, the full variable domain is GAGVSQTPSNKVTEKGKYVELRCDPISGHTALYWYRQSLGQGPEFLIYFQGTGAADDSGLPNDRFFAVRPEGSVSTLKIQRTERGDSAVYLCASSAGIQGGEKLFFGSGTQLSVL.